This T cell receptor (beta chain) was found in a study of T cell responses to AZD1222 COVID-19 vaccine. The germline V gene encodes CDR1 SGHDN and CDR2 FVKESK. This CDR3 is 15 amino acids long. V was clipped by 1 base and J by 4 bases; unmatched bases: 6. Only in-frame clones appear in the TCRdb table, and some are missing; sequencing was by immunoSEQ multiplex PCR. This table has nearly 110,000 clones, around 90% appearing once. The gene calls are TRBV14 and TRBJ2-7, with 8 bases fitting TRBD2. The receptor was isolated from an adult in good health. The material was peripheral blood, obtained on day 0 of AZD1222 vaccination. The CDR3 sequence: CASSQVIAGTYEQYF. The CDR3 coding sequence is TGTGCCAGCAGCCAAGTTATAGCGGGAACTTACGAGCAGTACTTC.